A selection of T cell receptor beta chains follows, all from one sample in a study of CD8+CD57+ T cells in acquired aplastic anemia. MiXCR was run by TCRdb on the reads, yielding one entry per CDR3 protein. Here the sample spans tens of thousands of distinct CDR3 sequences, around 69% being singletons. The sample consisted of sorted CD4+, CD8+, or CD8+CD57+ T cells (not recorded which) from PBMCs. All receptors come from a human donor in good health, serving as a control. Both conserved end residues are trimmed from each CDR3.

>TRBV20-1|TRBJ2-5
SAHHGTARETQY
>TRBV11-2|TRBJ2-6
ASSLEPTGDPRPGANVLT
>TRBV15|TRBJ1-2
ATSDGRGYGYT
>TRBV30|TRBJ1-1
AWTQGLQNTEAF
>TRBV15|TRBJ1-5
ATTDRINQPQH
>TRBV7-6|TRBJ2-7
ASSLDFGLGSYEQY
>TRBV11-1|TRBJ2-1
ASSSSGTSLNEQF
>TRBV7-9|TRBJ2-7
ASSSLAGGPYEQY
>TRBV2|TRBJ1-2
ASSDRTGGGNGYT
>TRBV15|TRBJ2-7
ATSRDFLGDEQY
>TRBV28|TRBJ1-1
ASSFRQFTEAF
>TRBV7-9|TRBJ2-1
ASSWEENNEQF
>TRBV19|TRBJ2-1
ASSMGTNEQF
>TRBV2|NA
ASSGGGNEQF
>TRBV2|TRBJ2-1
ASSEARAGNEQF
>TRBV7-9|TRBJ1-3
ASSLTASGNTIY
>TRBV19|TRBJ1-1
ASTLGTEAF
>TRBV19|TRBJ2-3
ASSIPGRASTDTQY
>TRBV10-3|TRBJ1-1
AIAPGRTEAF
>TRBV10-3|TRBJ2-5
AISVGEEETQY
>TRBV19|TRBJ2-7
ASNTPTPPEY
>TRBV7-8|TRBJ2-1
ASSHIAGGSEQF
>TRBV29-1|TRBJ1-2
SDFRQGEYGYT
>TRBV19|TRBJ2-2
ASSMGQANTGELF
>TRBV7-2|TRBJ2-7
ASSDTSNHEQY
>TRBV20-1|TRBJ2-7
SADIGGEAYEQY
>TRBV19|TRBJ2-1
ASSIGRANEQF
>TRBV29-1|TRBJ2-7
SAVVGTGLYEQY
>TRBV11-2|TRBJ2-3
ASSLVSGAYTDTQY
>TRBV10-3|TRBJ1-1
AIRPQGSNTEAF
>TRBV18|TRBJ1-1
ASSPPMADEAF
>TRBV11-2|TRBJ1-1
ASSLIQGLSDTEAF
>TRBV2|TRBJ1-1
ASSVAGGTEAF
>TRBV25-1|TRBJ2-3
ASRGIAGGADTQY
>TRBV25-1|NA
ASSGAVTQY
>TRBV19|TRBJ2-7
ASRTGYEQY
>TRBV10-3|TRBJ2-7
AISAVGLNSYEQY
>TRBV20-1|TRBJ1-2
SASLQYNYGYT
>TRBV20-1|TRBJ1-2
SAPPRGRAGYT
>TRBV20-1|TRBJ1-6
SARITGRNSPLH
>TRBV20-1|TRBJ1-1
SARQATEAF
>TRBV7-9|TRBJ2-5
ASISTETQY
>TRBV2|TRBJ1-1
ASSTSIGHGNTEAF
>TRBV7-2|TRBJ1-5
ASSLADDYQPQH
>TRBV5-1|TRBJ2-7
ASSLGDRIFWEQY